This paragraph reports one T cell receptor beta chain. This entry belongs to a study of cytomegalovirus exposure and HLA in healthy donors. Vbeta (60) and Jbeta (13) primers were used in the PCR. Some clones are missing from TCRdb's copy, which holds only in-frame ones; the method was immunoSEQ multiplex PCR. The sample contains 120,000 or so clones, less than 85% of which appear only once. The specimen sequenced was PBMCs. The source is a woman in her forties in good health and CMV-seronegative.

As DNA, the CDR3 is TGTGCCTGGAGTTCAGGGGCGGCTACTATTTATGGCTACACCTTC. Translating it yields CAWSSGAATIYGYTF. The chain employs TRBV30 and TRBJ1-2; D is possibly TRBD1 (6 bases). Trimming removed 2 bases at V and 5 bases at J, with 18 bases between. Looked up from germline, CDR1 is GTSNPN and CDR2 is SVGIG (reference sequence). This CDR3 region has 15 residues.